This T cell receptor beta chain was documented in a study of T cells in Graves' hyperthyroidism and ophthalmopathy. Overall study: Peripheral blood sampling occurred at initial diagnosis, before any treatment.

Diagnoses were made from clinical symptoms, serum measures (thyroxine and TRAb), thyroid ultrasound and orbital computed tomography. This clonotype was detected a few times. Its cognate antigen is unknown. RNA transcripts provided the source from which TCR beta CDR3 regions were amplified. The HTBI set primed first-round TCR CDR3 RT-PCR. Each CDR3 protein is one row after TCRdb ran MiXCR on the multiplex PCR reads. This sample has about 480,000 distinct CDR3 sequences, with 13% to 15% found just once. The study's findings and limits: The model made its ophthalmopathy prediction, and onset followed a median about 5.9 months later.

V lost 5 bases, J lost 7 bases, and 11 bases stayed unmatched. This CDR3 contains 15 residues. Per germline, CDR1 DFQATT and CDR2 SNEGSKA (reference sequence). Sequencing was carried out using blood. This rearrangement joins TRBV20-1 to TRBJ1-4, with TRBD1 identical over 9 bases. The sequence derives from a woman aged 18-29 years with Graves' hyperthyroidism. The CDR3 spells CSAPPDRGVSEKLFF. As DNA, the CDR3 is TGCAGTGCTCCGCCGGACAGGGGCGTGAGTGAAAAACTGTTTTTT.